Listed here are 7 T cell receptor beta chains from one sample, sequenced in a study of T cell clonotyping in hematopoietic cell transplantation. Only in-frame clones appear in the TCRdb table, and some are missing; sequencing was by immunoSEQ multiplex PCR. The profile covers 70,000 or so clones, with around 94% appearing a single time and around 1.5% taken by the ten largest. The sequenced sample was peripheral blood mononuclear cells. The origin of the receptors is a man aged 45 to 65 in good health. Some clones in this sample may be carry-over from other donors' samples.

This chain uses TRBV4-2 with TRBJ1-1; D remains ambiguous. The V end was cut by 3 bases, the J end by 5 bases, with 13 bases between. Per the germline V gene, CDR1 is LGHNA and CDR2 is YNFKEQ. This CDR3 comprises 14 residues. The CDR3 here is CASSQGRGETEAFF. The DNA for the CDR3 is TGTGCCAGCAGCCAGGGCCGAGGAGAAACTGAAGCTTTCTTT.

The chain has TRBV10-2 and TRBJ2-1; 8 positions agree with TRBD2. Looked up from germline, CDR1 is WSHSY and CDR2 is SAAADI. CDR3 length equals 15 residues. With V trimmed by 4 bases and J by 8 bases, 10 bases remained unmatched. The CDR3 spells CASSVSGVPNDEQFF. As DNA, the CDR3 is TGCGCCAGCAGTGTTAGCGGGGTCCCAAACGATGAGCAGTTCTTC.

The chain has TRBV5-1 and TRBJ2-1, with 10 bases fitting TRBD2. Germline lookup yields CDR1 SGHRS and CDR2 YFSETQ. CDR3 length: 15 residues. V dropped 5 bases and J dropped 6; count of bases not matched to a gene: 8. This CDR3 is CASSQVAGGSNEQFF. The CDR3 nucleotides read TGCGCCAGCAGTCAAGTAGCGGGGGGCTCCAATGAGCAGTTCTTC.

The chain uses TRBV9 and TRBJ2-2; 8 bases align to TRBD2. CDR1 SGDLS and CDR2 YYNGEE come from the germline V gene. The length of the CDR3 is 16 residues. V shed 0 bases and J 5 bases; nucleotides not matched to a gene: 6. CDR3 coding DNA: TGTGCCAGCAGCGTAGCGCTAGCGGGTTGGACCGGGGAGCTGTTTTTT. It specifies CASSVALAGWTGELFF.

The genes are TRBV7-2 and TRBJ2-7; D may be TRBD2 (6 bases). Trimming pared 5 bases from V and 0 bases from J, leaving 14 bases between. The V gene's germline CDR1 is SGHTA and CDR2 FQGNSA. This CDR3 has 15 amino acids. The CDR3 nucleotides are TGTGCCAGCAGCCCTGAAGGGACTCGCTCCTACGAGCAGTACTTC. Residues: CASSPEGTRSYEQYF.

The J gene is TRBJ2-7, the V gene TRBV5-6; possibly TRBD2 for D (5 bases). The germline V gene has CDR1 SGHDT and CDR2 YYEEEE. The CDR3 runs 13 residues. V lost 0 bases, J lost 9 bases, and 13 bases lay in between. The DNA for the CDR3 is TGTGCCAGCAGCTTGGCCGAGGTAGAGGGGCAGTACTTC. It yields the protein CASSLAEVEGQYF.

The chain recombines TRBV5-6 with TRBJ1-5; 7 nucleotides align to TRBD1. Per the germline V gene, CDR1 is SGHDT and CDR2 is YYEEEE. This CDR3 region has 13 residues. The ends lost 0 bases at V and 11 bases at J; junction bases unmatched: 5. CDR3 bases: TGTGCCAGCAGCTTGGGACAGGGTGAAGCCCAGCATTTT. Protein sequence: CASSLGQGEAQHF.